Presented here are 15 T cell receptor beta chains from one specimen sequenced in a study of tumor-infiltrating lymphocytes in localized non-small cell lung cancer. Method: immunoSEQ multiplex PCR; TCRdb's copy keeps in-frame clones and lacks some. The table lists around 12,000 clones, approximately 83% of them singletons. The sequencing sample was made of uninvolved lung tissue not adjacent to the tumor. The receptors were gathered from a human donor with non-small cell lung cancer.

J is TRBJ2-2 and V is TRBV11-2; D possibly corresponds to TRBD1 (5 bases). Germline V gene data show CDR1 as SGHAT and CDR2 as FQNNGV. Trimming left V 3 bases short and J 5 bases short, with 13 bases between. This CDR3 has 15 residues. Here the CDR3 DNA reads TGTGCCAGCAGCTTCTCGCAGGGTTTAACCGGGGAGCTGTTTTTT. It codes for CASSFSQGLTGELFF.

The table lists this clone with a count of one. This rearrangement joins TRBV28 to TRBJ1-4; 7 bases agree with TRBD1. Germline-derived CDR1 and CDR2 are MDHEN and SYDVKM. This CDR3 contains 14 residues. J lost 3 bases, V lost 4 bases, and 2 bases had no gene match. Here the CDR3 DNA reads TGTGCCAGCAGTTGGGGACAGCCTAATGAAAAACTGTTTTTT. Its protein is CASSWGQPNEKLFF.

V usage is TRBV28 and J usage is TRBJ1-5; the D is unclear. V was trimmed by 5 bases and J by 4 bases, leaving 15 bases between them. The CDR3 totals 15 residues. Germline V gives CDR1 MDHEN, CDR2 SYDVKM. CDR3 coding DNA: TGTGCCAGCAGTCCCTCCGGGTCTTTAAATCAGCCCCAGCATTTT. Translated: CASSPSGSLNQPQHF.

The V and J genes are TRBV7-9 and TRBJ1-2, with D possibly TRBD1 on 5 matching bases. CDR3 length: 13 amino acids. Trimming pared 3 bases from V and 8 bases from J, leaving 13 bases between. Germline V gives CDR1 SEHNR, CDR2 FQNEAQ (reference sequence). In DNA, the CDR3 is TGTGCCAGCAGCTTTTCGGGGGTAGGGGGCTACACCTTC. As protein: CASSFSGVGGYTF.

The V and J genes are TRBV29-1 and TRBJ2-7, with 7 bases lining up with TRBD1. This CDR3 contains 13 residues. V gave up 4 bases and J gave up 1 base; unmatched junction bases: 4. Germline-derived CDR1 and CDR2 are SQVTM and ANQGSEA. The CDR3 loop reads CSVGTGGSYEQYF. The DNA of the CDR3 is TGCAGCGTTGGGACAGGTGGATCCTACGAGCAGTACTTC.

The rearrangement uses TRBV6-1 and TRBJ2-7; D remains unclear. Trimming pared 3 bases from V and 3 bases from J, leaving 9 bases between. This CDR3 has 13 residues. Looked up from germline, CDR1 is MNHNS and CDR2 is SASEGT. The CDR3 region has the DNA TGTGCCAGCAGTGAGTCACAGCGCTACGAGCAGTACTTC. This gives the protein CASSESQRYEQYF.

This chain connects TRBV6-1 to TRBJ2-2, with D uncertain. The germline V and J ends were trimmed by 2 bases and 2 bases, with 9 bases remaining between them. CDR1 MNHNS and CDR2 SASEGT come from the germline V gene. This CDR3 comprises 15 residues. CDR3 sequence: CASSERAANTGELFF. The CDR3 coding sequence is TGTGCCAGCAGTGAAAGGGCAGCCAACACCGGGGAGCTGTTTTTT.

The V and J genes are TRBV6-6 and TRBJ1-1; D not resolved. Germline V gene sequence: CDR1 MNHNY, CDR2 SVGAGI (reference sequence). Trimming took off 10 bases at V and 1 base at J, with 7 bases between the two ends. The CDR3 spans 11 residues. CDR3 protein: CAISQNTEAFF. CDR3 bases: TGTGCCATTTCACAGAACACTGAAGCTTTCTTT.

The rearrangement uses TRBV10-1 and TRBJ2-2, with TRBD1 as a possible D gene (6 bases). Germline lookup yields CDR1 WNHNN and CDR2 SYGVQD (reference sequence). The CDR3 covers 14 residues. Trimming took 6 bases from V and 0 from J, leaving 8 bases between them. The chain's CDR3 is CASSDRPNTGELFF. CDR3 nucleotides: TGCGCCAGCAGCGACAGGCCGAACACCGGGGAGCTGTTTTTT.

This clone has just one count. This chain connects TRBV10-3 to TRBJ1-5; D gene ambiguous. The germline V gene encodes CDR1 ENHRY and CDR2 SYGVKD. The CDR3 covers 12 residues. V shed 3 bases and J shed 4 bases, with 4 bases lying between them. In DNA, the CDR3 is TGTGCCATCAGTGACCCGAATCAGCCCCAGCATTTT. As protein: CAISDPNQPQHF.

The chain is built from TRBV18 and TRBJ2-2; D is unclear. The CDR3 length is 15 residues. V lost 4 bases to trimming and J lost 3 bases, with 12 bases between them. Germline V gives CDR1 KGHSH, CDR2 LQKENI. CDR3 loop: CASSRGRADTGELFF. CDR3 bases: TGTGCCAGCTCACGTGGACGAGCCGACACCGGGGAGCTGTTTTTT.

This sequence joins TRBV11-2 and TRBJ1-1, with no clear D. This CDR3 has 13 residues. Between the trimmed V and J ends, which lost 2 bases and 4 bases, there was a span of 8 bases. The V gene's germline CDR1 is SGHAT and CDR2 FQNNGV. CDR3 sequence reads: CASSLWSGTEAFF. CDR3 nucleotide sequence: TGTGCCAGCAGCTTATGGTCGGGCACTGAAGCTTTCTTT.

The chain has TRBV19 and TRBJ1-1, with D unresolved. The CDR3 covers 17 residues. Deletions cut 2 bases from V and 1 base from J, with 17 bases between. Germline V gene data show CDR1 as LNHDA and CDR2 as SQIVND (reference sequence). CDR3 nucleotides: TGTGCCAGTAGTATACTACGGCAGGACCTGACGAACACTGAAGCTTTCTTT. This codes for CASSILRQDLTNTEAFF.

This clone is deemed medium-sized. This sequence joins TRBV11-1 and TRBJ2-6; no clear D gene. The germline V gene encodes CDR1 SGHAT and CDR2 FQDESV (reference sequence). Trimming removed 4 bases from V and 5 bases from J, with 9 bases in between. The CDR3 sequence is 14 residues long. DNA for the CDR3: TGTGCCAGCAGCTCGGCCCCTAGGGCCAACGTCCTGACTTTC. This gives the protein CASSSAPRANVLTF.

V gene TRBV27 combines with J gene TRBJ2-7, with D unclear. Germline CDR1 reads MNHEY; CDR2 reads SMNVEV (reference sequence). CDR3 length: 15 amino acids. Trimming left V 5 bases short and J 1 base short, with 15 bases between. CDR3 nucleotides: TGTGCCAGCAGTCCCCCGGGCCAGACGTCCTACGAGCAGTACTTC. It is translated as CASSPPGQTSYEQYF.